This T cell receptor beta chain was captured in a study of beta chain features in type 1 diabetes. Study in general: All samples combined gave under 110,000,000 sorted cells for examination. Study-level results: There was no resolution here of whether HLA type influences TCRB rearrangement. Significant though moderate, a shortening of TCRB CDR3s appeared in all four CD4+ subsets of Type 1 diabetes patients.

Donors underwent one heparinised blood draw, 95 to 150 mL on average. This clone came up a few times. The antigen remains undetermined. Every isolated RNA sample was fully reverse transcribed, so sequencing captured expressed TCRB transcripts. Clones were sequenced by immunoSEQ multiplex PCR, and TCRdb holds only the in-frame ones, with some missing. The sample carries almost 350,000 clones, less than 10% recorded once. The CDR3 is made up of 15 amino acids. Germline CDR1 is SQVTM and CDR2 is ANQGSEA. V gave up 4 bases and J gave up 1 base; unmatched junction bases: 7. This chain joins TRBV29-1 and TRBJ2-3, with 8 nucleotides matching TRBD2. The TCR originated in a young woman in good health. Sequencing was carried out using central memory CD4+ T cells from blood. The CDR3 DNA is TGCAGCGTTGGGAGAACTAGCGGCCGCACAGATACGCAGTATTTT. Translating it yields CSVGRTSGRTDTQYF.